These 17 T cell receptor beta chains came from one sample sequenced in a study of T cells in Graves' hyperthyroidism and ophthalmopathy. TCR beta CDR3 regions were amplified from RNA transcripts. First-round RT-PCR targeting the TCR CDR3 was performed with the HTBI primer set. From the multiplex PCR reads, TCRdb called clonotypes with MiXCR, one entry per CDR3 protein. The sample holds 350,000 to 500,000 distinct CDR3 sequences, roughly 15% seen once. The source material was blood. The source is a young woman with Graves' hyperthyroidism.

The CDR3 reads CASSMTTNTGELFF. CDR3 nucleotide sequence: TGTGCCAGCAGCATGACAACGAACACCGGGGAGCTGTTTTTT. The J gene is TRBJ2-2, the V gene TRBV7-9; no clear D gene. The V gene's germline CDR1 is SEHNR and CDR2 FQNEAQ (reference sequence). Trimming stripped 5 bases from V and 0 bases from J, with 7 bases between. The CDR3 contains 14 residues.

This clonotype was picked up many times. This CDR3 reads CATSGVRTDTQYF. CDR3 bases: TGTGCCACCAGTGGAGTTCGCACAGATACGCAGTATTTT. The chain uses TRBV24-1 and TRBJ2-3; D not certain. V gave up 5 bases and J gave up 1 base, with 6 bases separating them. The CDR3 runs 13 residues. Germline V lookup: CDR1 KGHDR, CDR2 SFDVKD.

This clonotype showed up many times. The chain employs TRBV11-2 and TRBJ2-7; D perhaps matches TRBD1 (6 bases). V lost 3 bases and J lost 5, with 14 bases in between. Germline V gene lookup returns CDR1 SGHAT and CDR2 FQNNGV. There are 14 residues in the CDR3. The CDR3 DNA reads as TGTGCCAGCAGCTTTGGGGGCCTTTTCCACGAGCAGTACTTC. Its protein is CASSFGGLFHEQYF.

Notes on this clonotype: No conserved phenylalanine or tryptophan ends this CDR3, so it is likely a read error. The J gene is TRBJ2-7, the V gene TRBV20-1, with 8 bases that match TRBD1. The CDR3 extends over 15 amino acids. Unmatched junction bases numbered 4, after V lost 0 bases and J lost 0 bases. The germline V gene has CDR1 DFQATT and CDR2 SNEGSKA (reference sequence). CDR3: CSARDYGQGSYEQYS. The CDR3 bases are TGCAGTGCTAGAGATTACGGACAGGGCTCCTACGAGCAGTACTCC.

This clonotype was counted at least ten times. The chain employs TRBV5-1 and TRBJ2-1, with TRBD1 identical over 7 bases. V lost 1 base, J lost 4 bases, and 2 bases stayed unmatched. CDR3 length: 14 amino acids. Germline V CDR1 and CDR2: SGHRS, YFSETQ. The CDR3 bases are TGCGCCAGCAGCTTGACGGACAGGTACAATGAGCAGTTCTTC. This encodes CASSLTDRYNEQFF.

This clonotype has at least ten counts. The chain recombines TRBV7-9 with TRBJ2-7, with 8 positions matching TRBD2. The CDR3 consists of 21 residues. The germline CDR1 and CDR2 sequences are SEHNR and FQNEAQ (reference sequence). V shed 7 bases, J shed 4 bases, and the junction held 30 bases outside the gene matches. The CDR3 DNA reads as TGTGCCAGCACCTCTGCGTTATACGTTTATTCCGGGGCTAGCGGGTTTTACGAGCAGTACTTC. Amino acid sequence: CASTSALYVYSGASGFYEQYF.

The table lists this clonotype with many counts. The genes are TRBV7-2 and TRBJ2-5, with 8 bases that match TRBD2. The CDR3 length is 16 residues. V lost 6 bases and J lost 0; bases outside the gene matches: 9. The V gene's germline CDR1 is SGHTA and CDR2 FQGNSA. CDR3 protein: CASRRSGSGYQETQYF. For the CDR3, the DNA is TGTGCCAGCAGACGAAGCGGGAGCGGGTACCAAGAGACCCAGTACTTC.

The table lists this clonotype with many counts. This chain joins TRBV19 and TRBJ2-1; tentative D call: TRBD2 (5 bases). Between the trimmed V and J ends, which lost 1 base and 1 base, there was a span of 8 bases. This CDR3 has 15 amino acids. The germline gives CDR1 LNHDA, CDR2 SQIVND (reference sequence). CDR3 coding DNA: TGTGCCAGTAGTATAGCGAGGGTGTCCTACAATGAGCAGTTCTTC. This codes for CASSIARVSYNEQFF.

The chain combines TRBV19 with TRBJ1-1; D ambiguous. The CDR3 is 13 residues long. V was clipped by 3 bases and J by 1 base, with 6 bases between them. Germline V gives CDR1 LNHDA, CDR2 SQIVND (reference sequence). The CDR3 region is CASSMKGNTEAFF. As DNA, the CDR3 is TGTGCCAGTAGTATGAAGGGGAACACTGAAGCTTTCTTT.

This clonotype was detected a few times. The V call is TRBV5-1, the J call TRBJ1-1; 8 bases are a match to TRBD1. From germline, CDR1 is SGHRS and CDR2 YFSETQ. After removal of 3 bases from V and 0 bases from J, the junction contained 4 bases not matched to a gene. The CDR3 runs 15 residues. CDR3 sequence reads: CASSSTGGVNTEAFF. DNA of the CDR3: TGCGCCAGCAGCTCTACAGGGGGGGTGAACACTGAAGCTTTCTTT.

This rearrangement joins TRBV13 to TRBJ1-1; D may be TRBD1 (5 bases). The CDR3 runs to 13 residues. Germline lookup yields CDR1 PRHDT and CDR2 FYEKMQ (reference sequence). Trimming removed 5 bases at V and 4 bases at J, with 11 bases between. The CDR3 here is CASSPYGATEAFF. Here the CDR3 DNA reads TGTGCCAGCAGCCCTTATGGGGCCACTGAAGCTTTCTTT. Variable domain in full (rest from reference TRBV13 and TRBJ1-1): AAGVIQSPRHLIKEKRETATLKCYPIPRHDTVYWYQQGPGQDPQFLISFYEKMQSDKGSIPDRFSAQQFSDYHSELNMSSLELGDSALYFCASSPYGATEAFFGQGTRLTVV.

The chain recombines TRBV28 with TRBJ1-6; tentative D call: TRBD1 (6 bases). Trimming removed 3 bases at V and 6 bases at J, with 12 bases between. There are 15 residues in the CDR3. Germline V gene sequence: CDR1 MDHEN, CDR2 SYDVKM. The CDR3 loop is CASSLGAAPNSPLHF. CDR3 DNA sequence: TGTGCCAGCAGTTTGGGGGCCGCTCCTAATTCACCCCTCCACTTT.

Ten or more counts support this clonotype. The chain links TRBV28 to TRBJ1-5, with 8 bases aligning to TRBD1. The germline CDR1 and CDR2 sequences are MDHEN and SYDVKM. V lost 2 bases to trimming and J lost 2 bases; unmatched junction nucleotides: 2. The CDR3 extends over 15 amino acids. CDR3 coding DNA: TGTGCCAGCAGTTTACAGGGGGCTGGCAATCAGCCCCAGCATTTT. It specifies CASSLQGAGNQPQHF.

This chain links TRBV4-2 with TRBJ2-7; 7 bases are shared with TRBD1. CDR1 LGHNA and CDR2 YNFKEQ come from the germline V gene. V was clipped by 0 bases and J by 6 bases; unmatched bases: 8. CDR3 size: 15 residues. The DNA of the CDR3 is TGTGCCAGCAGCCAAGATTCCCTGACAGGGAGCGAGCAGTACTTC. Its protein is CASSQDSLTGSEQYF.

Ten or more counts support this clonotype. The chain combines TRBV20-1 with TRBJ1-2; tentatively, D is TRBD1 (6 bases). The germline V gene encodes CDR1 DFQATT and CDR2 SNEGSKA (reference sequence). The CDR3 extends over 11 amino acids. Deletions cut 7 bases from V and 6 bases from J, with 12 bases between. The CDR3 here is CSGGASHGYTF. CDR3 bases: TGCAGTGGGGGGGCCAGCCATGGCTACACCTTC.

This clonotype came up many times. The chain couples TRBV20-1 to TRBJ2-3; maybe TRBD2 (6 bases). Trimming shortened V by 8 bases and J by 0 bases, and 12 bases separated the two germline ends. This CDR3 is 13 amino acids long. Germline CDR1 reads DFQATT; CDR2 reads SNEGSKA (reference sequence). The CDR3 protein is CSCLALSTDTQYF. The DNA of the CDR3 is TGCAGTTGTCTAGCGCTGAGCACAGATACGCAGTATTTT.

The chain has TRBV24-1 and TRBJ1-4; tentatively, D is TRBD1 (5 bases). CDR3 length equals 15 residues. Germline CDR1 and CDR2: KGHDR and SFDVKD. Trimming stripped 9 bases from V and 4 bases from J, with 17 bases between. The CDR3 DNA follows: TGTGCCACCCGGAATAAGACAGTTAATAATGAAAAACTGTTTTTT. This sequence encodes CATRNKTVNNEKLFF.